The 2 T cell receptor beta chains given below trace back to one sample, sequenced in a study of blood T cell repertoires in COVID-19. Sequenced by immunoSEQ multiplex PCR; TCRdb stores in-frame clones only, minus some. The sample carries more than 85,000 clones, around 90% recorded once. Sequencing was performed on peripheral blood. The receptor set was obtained from a woman aged 50 to 60 with COVID-19, enrolled during active disease.

This clone was found a few times. The V and J genes are TRBV6-5 and TRBJ2-5; possibly TRBD1 for D (5 bases). This CDR3 comprises 15 residues. Germline V gene sequence: CDR1 MNHEY, CDR2 SVGAGI. V was pared by 6 bases and J by 5 bases, with 19 bases between. The CDR3, as DNA: TGTGCCAGCAGGGCCGTCGGACATACCACGGAGACCCAGTACTTC. Its translation is CASRAVGHTTETQYF.

The rearrangement links TRBV19 to TRBJ1-1; a weak D match, TRBD1 (6 bases). Trimming stripped 7 bases from V and 5 bases from J, with 14 bases between. Germline CDR1 and CDR2: LNHDA and SQIVND (reference sequence). This CDR3 comprises 13 residues. The CDR3 region is CASTTGSGTEAFF. CDR3 nucleotides: TGTGCCAGTACGACAGGCTCGGGGACTGAAGCTTTCTTT.